This T cell receptor (beta chain) was recorded in a study of blood T cells in healthy people across ages. Study-wide background: Using template switching, researchers captured about one barcoded beta molecule for each two T cells.

The CDR3 covers 13 residues. Germline values: CDR1 DFQATT, CDR2 SNEGSKA (reference sequence). V gave up 0 bases and J gave up 5 bases, with 10 bases separating them. Then a second PCR, running roughly 6 to 11 cycles, was carried out with a sample-barcoded 5' primer and a J-beta primer mix. In TCRdb, the 5' RACE reads were re-called with MiXCR into one record per CDR3 protein. The sample includes about 1 million distinct CDR3 sequences, 25% of them seen just once. These data also featured in a second study, about T cells of mothers and their children. As reported in that work: Sequencing revealed no T cell clones that were persistent and microchimeric.

The receptor's source is a girl aged 2 to 9 in good health. The chain is built from TRBV20-1 and TRBJ1-2; D possibly corresponds to TRBD1 (6 bases). The sample taken for sequencing was blood. The CDR3 here is CSARDPGAYGYTF. The CDR3 nucleotides are TGCAGTGCTAGAGATCCGGGGGCTTATGGCTACACCTTC.